This record concerns one TCR beta chain sequence. Its target is unknown. The data were taken from a study of Ad26.COV2.S vaccination and SARS-CoV-2 variants. Study information: Administration of Ad26.COV2.S was intramuscular, either once or twice 56 days apart. Findings and caveats of the study: People who got the vaccine or the placebo had similar non-spike TCR breadth. Spike-specific responses of CD8+ and CD4+ T cells were reported to display substantial breadth after vaccination.

This CDR3 is 14 amino acids long. Germline-derived CDR1 and CDR2 are MNHEY and SVGAGI. V lost 8 bases and J lost 6, with 19 bases in between. Treatment: some 20 received Ad26.COV2.S at low or high dose, single or two shots; several received placebo; per-sample allocation not given. Collection of the samples took place on day 63 after the first injection of vaccine or placebo. Produced via immunoSEQ multiplex PCR; TCRdb's table is partial and in-frame only. Of about 350,000 clones in the sample, about nine tenths were seen once. The TCR sequence derives from a person between 18 and 65 years old who received the Ad26.COV2.S COVID-19 vaccine or a placebo. This chain uses TRBV6-5 with TRBJ2-5; weak D call: TRBD1 (6 bases). The sequenced sample was peripheral blood, obtained in a trial of Ad26.COV2.S vaccine versus placebo. CDR3 in DNA: TGTGCCAGCTCCCAGGGGCAAAAGAGGAAGACCCAGTACTTC. This codes for CASSQGQKRKTQYF.